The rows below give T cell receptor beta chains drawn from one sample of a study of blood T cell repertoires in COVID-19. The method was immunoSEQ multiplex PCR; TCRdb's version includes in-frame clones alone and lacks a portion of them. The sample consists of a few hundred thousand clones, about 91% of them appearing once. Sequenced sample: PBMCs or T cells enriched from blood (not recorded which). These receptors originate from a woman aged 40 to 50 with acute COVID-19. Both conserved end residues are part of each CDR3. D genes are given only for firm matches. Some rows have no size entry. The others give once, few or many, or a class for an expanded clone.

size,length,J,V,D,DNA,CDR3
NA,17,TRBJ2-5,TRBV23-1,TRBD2,TGCGCCAGGTACAGGGGGCTAGCGGGAGGGCATGGGGAGACCCAGTACTTC,CARYRGLAGGHGETQYF
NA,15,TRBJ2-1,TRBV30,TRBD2,TGTGCCTGGTTGGCGGCGGGGGGGACTTACAATGAGCAGTTCTTC,CAWLAAGGTYNEQFF
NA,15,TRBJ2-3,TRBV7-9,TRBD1,TGTGCCAGCAGCCCCCGGGACAGGGAACCAGATACGCAGTATTTT,CASSPRDREPDTQYF
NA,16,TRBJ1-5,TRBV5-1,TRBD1,TGCGCCAGCAGCTTGGGACAGGGCAACGGCAATCAGCCCCAGCATTTT,CASSLGQGNGNQPQHF
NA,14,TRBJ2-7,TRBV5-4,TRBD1,TGTGCCAGCAGCTACGGGACAGCTCGATACGAGCAGTACTTC,CASSYGTARYEQYF
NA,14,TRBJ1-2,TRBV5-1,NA,TGCGCCAGCAGCTTCCGGGAGGCTAACTATGGCTACACCTTC,CASSFREANYGYTF
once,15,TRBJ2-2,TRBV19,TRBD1,TGTGCCAGTAAGATTGGGACAGGGAACACCGGGGAGCTGTTTTTT,CASKIGTGNTGELFF
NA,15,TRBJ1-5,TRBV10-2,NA,TGCGCCAGCAGTCGTGACAGTATTAGCAATCAGCCCCAGCATTTT,CASSRDSISNQPQHF
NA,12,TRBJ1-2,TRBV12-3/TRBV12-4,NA,TGTGCCAGCAGCACCACGGTCTATGGCTACACCTTC,CASSTTVYGYTF
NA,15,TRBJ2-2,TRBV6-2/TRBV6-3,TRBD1,TGTGCCAGCAGCCACGGACAGGGGGCGGACGGGGAGCTGTTTTTT,CASSHGQGADGELFF
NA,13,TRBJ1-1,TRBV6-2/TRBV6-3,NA,TGTGCCAGCAGTTCGGGGGGGAGGACTGAAGCTTTCTTT,CASSSGGRTEAFF
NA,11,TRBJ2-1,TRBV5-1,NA,TGCGCCAGCAGCTCCAGGGGTGAGCAGTTCTTC,CASSSRGEQFF
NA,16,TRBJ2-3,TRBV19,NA,TGTGCCAGTAGTATAGCAGGAACAGCTAGCACAGATACGCAGTATTTT,CASSIAGTASTDTQYF
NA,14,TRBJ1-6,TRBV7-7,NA,TGTGCCAGCAGGGACAGTGACTATAATTCACCCCTCCACTTT,CASRDSDYNSPLHF
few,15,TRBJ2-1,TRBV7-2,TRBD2,TGTGCCAGCAGCTTAGGTCAAGCGGGGGGCCTTGAGCAGTTCTTC,CASSLGQAGGLEQFF
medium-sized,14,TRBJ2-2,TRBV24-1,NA,TGTGCCACCAGTGATTACCCCGGCACCGGGGAGCTGTTTTTT,CATSDYPGTGELFF
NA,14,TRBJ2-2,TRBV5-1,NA,TGCGCCAGCAGCTATCTTCGGAACACCGGGGAGCTGTTTTTT,CASSYLRNTGELFF
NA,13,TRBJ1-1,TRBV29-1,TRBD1,TGCAGCGTGTGGGGACAGCTGAACACTGAAGCTTTCTTT,CSVWGQLNTEAFF
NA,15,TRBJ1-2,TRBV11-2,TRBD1,TGTGCCAGCAGCACAACACAGGGGACCAACTATGGCTACACCTTC,CASSTTQGTNYGYTF
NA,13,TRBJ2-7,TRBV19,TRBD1,TGTGCCAGTACGGACAGGGACCCCTACGAGCAGTACTTC,CASTDRDPYEQYF
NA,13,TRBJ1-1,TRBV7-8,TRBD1,TGTGCCAGCAGCGTTGACAGGGACACTGAAGCTTTCTTT,CASSVDRDTEAFF
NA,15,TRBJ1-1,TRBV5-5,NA,TGTGCCAGCAGCTTCAGATCAGGGGCGGGCACTGAAGCTTTCTTT,CASSFRSGAGTEAFF
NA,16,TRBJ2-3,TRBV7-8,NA,TGTGCCAGCAGCCGAGAATCCCCGGGGGGCACAGATACGCAGTATTTT,CASSRESPGGTDTQYF
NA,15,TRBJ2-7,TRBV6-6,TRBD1,TGTGCCAGCAGTTACGCCAGACAGGGGGCACAGGAGCAGTACTTC,CASSYARQGAQEQYF
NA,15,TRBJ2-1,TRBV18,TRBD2,TGTGCCAGCTCACCACCGGAACTAGCGGGAAATGAGCAGTTCTTC,CASSPPELAGNEQFF